Listed below are T cell receptor beta chains from one sample, sequenced in a study of OX40 agonist ivuxolimab in advanced cancers. Sequenced by immunoSEQ multiplex PCR; TCRdb stores in-frame clones only, minus some. The data show about 16,000 clones, 92% seen once. The source material was CD4+ or CD8+ T cells sorted from blood, sampled in a trial of the OX40 agonist ivuxolimab. The receptors stem from an adult with an advanced solid tumor such as melanoma, head and neck, liver or kidney cancer. The CDR3 runs from the conserved cysteine through the conserved F or W. Expanded clones are given a class, and other clones once, few, many or no size at all.

v_call,j_call,clone_size,cdr3_aa
TRBV5-4,TRBJ1-5,.,CASSLVDRGREQPQHF
TRBV28,TRBJ1-5,once,CASSYSGTENNQPQHF
TRBV9,TRBJ2-3,.,CASSSLAGGKTDTQYF
TRBV30,TRBJ1-4,few,CASQRKYATNEKLFF
TRBV27,TRBJ1-1,.,CASSLGMGSTEAFF
TRBV4-1,TRBJ2-5,.,CASSYGPAANSDRETQYF
TRBV30,TRBJ2-7,.,CAWSGYLHSRNPYEQYF
TRBV19,TRBJ2-5,.,CASSIRWGEDQETQYF
TRBV14,TRBJ1-4,.,CASSPTGGGYEKLFF
TRBV7-9,TRBJ2-1,.,CASSPDQGWNEQFF
TRBV11-2,TRBJ1-3,.,CASSLGTGEEGTGNTIYF
TRBV7-8,TRBJ2-7,.,CASNSDRGPYEQYF
TRBV6-5,TRBJ1-1,once,CASSYSRGGTTEAFF
TRBV6-5,TRBJ2-3,.,CASSYRGGTQYF
TRBV2,TRBJ2-7,.,CASSDLRDEQYF
TRBV19,TRBJ2-6,once,CATRDPNSGANVLTF
TRBV2,TRBJ2-7,.,CASSEAGTGAREQYF
TRBV6-1,.,.,CASSVRLAGAHYEQYF
TRBV4-3,TRBJ2-5,.,CASSQDMGPETQYF
TRBV28,TRBJ1-5,.,CASSSGGSQPQHF
TRBV7-9,TRBJ1-2,.,CASTSDDTNYGYTF
TRBV28,TRBJ1-5,once,CASTGGRTGAIFSNQPQHF